Following are 6 T cell receptor beta chains from one sample sequenced in a study of vaccination effects on CD4 cells after COVID-19. With the ViraFEST assay, the study expanded antigen-specific CD4+ T cells using viral peptide pools, then sequenced them. Following 10 days of culture, CD4+ T cells were isolated. Neither prior SARS-CoV-2 infection nor positive nucleocapsid antibodies were present in the vaccine recipients. The protocol was immunoSEQ multiplex PCR, while the TCRdb copy is restricted to in-frame clones and leaves out a portion. The repertoire holds some 69,000 clones, with roughly 76% as singletons. These receptors' antigens are unknown. The sequenced sample was CD4+ T cells from PBMCs cultured with HCoV-NL63 spike peptides, obtained before COVID-19 vaccination. Source of these receptors: a human donor who received a COVID-19 vaccine.

This chain joins TRBV6-5 and TRBJ1-2, with 8 bases matching TRBD1. Germline V gene sequence: CDR1 MNHEY, CDR2 SVGAGI. CDR3 length: 12 residues. V lost 10 bases and J lost 0; bases outside the gene matches: 1. CDR3 sequence (DNA): TGTGCCACGGACAGGGCTAACTATGGCTACACCTTC. Protein: CATDRANYGYTF.

The chain is built from TRBV5-5 and TRBJ1-1; 8 bases are shared with TRBD1. Germline assignment: CDR1 SGHKS and CDR2 YYEKEE (reference sequence). The V segment lost 3 bases and the J segment 7 bases; nucleotides outside the gene matches: 17. The CDR3 extends over 17 amino acids. DNA of the CDR3: TGTGCCAGCAGCTGGCCTGTCGACAGGGGAGGAGGCAGTGAAGCTTTCTTT. It is translated as CASSWPVDRGGGSEAFF.

This clone was seen a few times. The CDR3 region is CASSRTGENSPLHF. As DNA, the CDR3 is TGTGCCAGCAGCAGGACAGGGGAAAATTCACCCCTCCACTTT. The V call is TRBV14, the J call TRBJ1-6; 9 nucleotides match TRBD1. In germline, CDR1 is SGHDN, CDR2 FVKESK. The trim removed 5 bases at V and 7 bases at J, leaving 3 bases unmatched. The CDR3 is 14 residues long.

This chain connects TRBV5-6 to TRBJ1-3; no clear D. Germline values: CDR1 SGHDT, CDR2 YYEEEE. The ends were cut back, 1 base at V and 4 bases at J, with 15 bases in the middle. The CDR3 totals 16 residues. CDR3 nucleotides: TGTGCCAGCAGCTTGCTGGAGGCCTCGGGGGGAAACACCATATATTTT. Amino acid sequence: CASSLLEASGGNTIYF.

Written as DNA, the CDR3 is TGCGCCAGCAGCCCCCGGGCCGGGAGTAAGGGGGCTGAAGCTTTCTTT. Protein sequence: CASSPRAGSKGAEAFF. The chain carries TRBV5-1 and TRBJ1-1; D possibly corresponds to TRBD1 (6 bases). Per the germline V gene, CDR1 is SGHRS and CDR2 is YFSETQ. The CDR3 runs to 16 residues. The V gene lost 4 bases and the J gene lost 6 bases, with 22 bases spanning the gap.

This clone has just a few counts. The chain couples TRBV7-2 to TRBJ2-2, with D uncertain. With 4 bases removed from V and 7 bases from J, the gap between germline ends came to 13 bases. The CDR3 is 14 amino acids. Per the germline V gene, CDR1 is SGHTA and CDR2 is FQGNSA. CDR3 residues: CASSSRLGRGELFF. CDR3 bases: TGTGCCAGCAGCTCCCGACTGGGTCGCGGGGAGCTGTTTTTT. Looking up the rest from reference TRBV7-2 and TRBJ2-2 gives the full variable domain: GAGVSQSPSNKVTEKGKDVELRCDPISGHTALYWYRQSLGQGLEFLIYFQGNSAPDKSGLPSDRFSAERTGGSVSTLTIQRTQQEDSAVYLCASSSRLGRGELFFGEGSRLTVL.